This TCR beta chain was sequenced for a study of blood T cell repertoires in COVID-19. Across the whole study: The study counted Cohort 3 donors as recovered given two negative PCRs, clearance, or symptom resolution. The analysed material was cDNA or gDNA that came from T cells, B-cell-depleted T cells, or PBMCs.

Recruits, aged about 18 to 100 years, lived in around 24 US areas. The trim removed 6 bases at V and 2 bases at J, leaving 3 bases unmatched. Germline V gene lookup returns CDR1 MNHEY and CDR2 SVGAGI. This CDR3 is built from 14 residues. The table came from immunoSEQ multiplex PCR; TCRdb's copy has only in-frame clones and leaves some out. The sample consists of 330,000 or so clones, 80% to 90% of them appearing once. The sample comprised PBMCs or T cells enriched from blood (not recorded which). The clonotype originates from a middle-aged man in a cohort exposed to, infected with or recovered from COVID-19 (not recorded which). The rearrangement joins TRBV6-5 to TRBJ2-4, with 8 bases that match TRBD2. This chain's CDR3 is CASRDSGTKNIQYF. In DNA, the CDR3 is TGTGCCAGCAGGGATAGCGGGACCAAAAACATTCAGTACTTC.